These 27 T cell receptor beta chains came from one sample sequenced in a study of blood T cell repertoires in COVID-19. Clones were sequenced by immunoSEQ multiplex PCR, and TCRdb holds only the in-frame ones, with some missing. The sample comprises approximately 230,000 clones, about nine tenths of which are singletons, and more than 1.5% rests with the top ten. The sample comprised PBMCs or T cells enriched from blood (not recorded which). These receptors all stem from a man in his forties who had recovered from COVID-19.

The CDR3, as DNA: TGTGCCAGCAGCTCCCAGATGGAACTATCTGAGGGGGTCGCCATTCAGTACTTC. Protein product: CASSSQMELSEGVAIQYF. This sequence joins TRBV7-9 and TRBJ2-4; tentative D call: TRBD1 (6 bases). CDR1 and CDR2 from the germline V gene are SEHNR and FQNEAQ (reference sequence). The CDR3 contains 18 residues. V was trimmed by 4 bases and J by 9 bases, leaving 28 bases between them.

The V gene is TRBV11-2, the J gene TRBJ1-1; D may be TRBD1 (5 bases). Deletions cut 5 bases from V and 0 bases from J, with 13 bases between. Germline V gene sequence: CDR1 SGHAT, CDR2 FQNNGV. The CDR3 runs to 15 residues. Here the CDR3 DNA reads TGTGCCAGCAGCACCCGGGGGGGAATGAACACTGAAGCTTTCTTT. It specifies CASSTRGGMNTEAFF.

This chain links TRBV19 with TRBJ1-2; D gene unclear. This CDR3 has 14 amino acids. V lost 1 base and J 6 bases, leaving 12 bases between the germline ends. Germline-derived CDR1 and CDR2 are LNHDA and SQIVND (reference sequence). The CDR3 bases are TGTGCCAGTAGTATAGTTGGCCTGGGCCATGGCTACACCTTC. Translating it yields CASSIVGLGHGYTF.

The chain carries TRBV15 and TRBJ1-5; D ambiguous. CDR3 length equals 15 residues. Germline V gene data show CDR1 as LNHNV and CDR2 as YYDKDF (reference sequence). V lost 0 bases and J lost 5, with 11 bases in between. CDR3 nucleotides: TGTGCCACCAGCAGAGATCTGGGCAGTTATCAGCCCCAGCATTTT. Its protein is CATSRDLGSYQPQHF.

This sequence joins TRBV6-6 and TRBJ2-7; D ambiguous. The V end lost 0 bases, the J end lost 6 bases, and 18 bases lay between the germline ends. CDR3 size: 16 residues. Germline-derived CDR1 and CDR2 are MNHNY and SVGAGI (reference sequence). The CDR3 nucleotides read TGTGCCAGCAGTTACTCGAAGTTCGTTGGTGAGCGCGAGCAGTACTTC. It specifies CASSYSKFVGEREQYF.

The chain carries TRBV19 and TRBJ1-2, with TRBD1 as a possible D gene (5 bases). CDR1 and CDR2 (germline): LNHDA, SQIVND (reference sequence). The CDR3 extends over 14 amino acids. V was cut by 2 bases and J by 8 bases, with 15 bases left in between. The CDR3 DNA is TGTGCCAGTAGTATAAGGGGCTCCATCGAGGGCTACACCTTC. This translates into CASSIRGSIEGYTF.

This clone was picked up one time. J is TRBJ1-5 and V is TRBV27; D remains unclear. The germline V gene has CDR1 MNHEY and CDR2 SMNVEV (reference sequence). V lost 3 bases and J lost 7, with 10 bases in between. The CDR3 runs to 13 residues. This chain's CDR3 is CASSFTLEQPQHF. The CDR3 DNA sequence: TGTGCCAGCAGTTTCACGTTAGAGCAGCCCCAGCATTTT.

This chain joins TRBV7-2 and TRBJ2-7; perhaps TRBD1 as D (8 bases). CDR1 and CDR2 from the germline V gene are SGHTA and FQGNSA. The CDR3 consists of 14 residues. V was trimmed by 5 bases and J by 2 bases, leaving 13 bases between them. In nucleotides, the CDR3 is TGTGCCAGCAGCGGAACAGGGGGGGCCTACGAGCAGTACTTC. Encoded protein: CASSGTGGAYEQYF.

The V gene is TRBV19, the J gene TRBJ1-2, with TRBD1 as a possible D gene (5 bases). V was cut by 6 bases and J by 6 bases, with 14 bases left in between. The germline V gene encodes CDR1 LNHDA and CDR2 SQIVND (reference sequence). The CDR3 runs 13 residues. Here the CDR3 reads CASRHGREDGYTF. DNA of the CDR3: TGTGCCAGTAGACACGGCAGGGAGGATGGCTACACCTTC. Based on the CDR3 plus reference TRBV19 and TRBJ1-2, the full variable domain is DGGITQSPKYLFRKEGQNVTLSCEQNLNHDAMYWYRQDPGQGLRLIYYSQIVNDFQKGDIAEGYSVSREKKESFPLTVTSAQKNPTAFYLCASRHGREDGYTFGSGTRLTVV.

This clone was detected a few times. The chain combines TRBV14 with TRBJ1-6; tentatively, D is TRBD1 (5 bases). CDR3 length equals 17 residues. Germline CDR1 is SGHDN and CDR2 is FVKESK. V was cut by 0 bases and J by 3 bases, with 12 bases left in between. CDR3 DNA sequence: TGTGCCAGCAGCCAAGAATTCCAGGGTTTCTATAATTCACCCCTCCACTTT. Residues: CASSQEFQGFYNSPLHF.

The CDR3 region has the DNA TGTGCCAGTAGTACCACACAGGGGGCTGGGGCTTTCTTT. Its protein product is CASSTTQGAGAFF. The chain carries TRBV19 and TRBJ1-1, with 9 nucleotides matching TRBD1. CDR1 is LNHDA and CDR2 is SQIVND in the germline V gene (reference sequence). The trim removed 4 bases at V and 11 bases at J, leaving 8 bases unmatched. This CDR3 contains 13 residues.

The V call is TRBV7-2, the J call TRBJ2-1; TRBD1 matches at 8 bases. Losses at the gene ends were 5 bases for V and 2 bases for J; bases not matched to a gene: 5. Per the germline V gene, CDR1 is SGHTA and CDR2 is FQGNSA. The CDR3 is 15 residues long. The chain's CDR3 is CASSVDRGTYNEQFF. DNA of the CDR3: TGTGCCAGCAGCGTTGACAGGGGTACCTACAATGAGCAGTTCTTC.

The rearrangement uses TRBV5-1 and TRBJ1-4; no clear D. Looked up from germline, CDR1 is SGHRS and CDR2 is YFSETQ. V shed 3 bases and J shed 7 bases, with 13 bases lying between them. The CDR3 spans 14 residues. This CDR3 is CASSYGRLGEKLFF. The CDR3 coding sequence is TGCGCCAGCAGCTACGGCAGGCTTGGTGAAAAACTGTTTTTT.

This clone has a single count. The chain is built from TRBV10-3 and TRBJ1-1, with D possibly being TRBD1 (6 bases). There are 14 residues in the CDR3. With 5 bases removed from V and 6 bases from J, the gap between germline ends came to 16 bases. Germline lookup yields CDR1 ENHRY and CDR2 SYGVKD. The chain's CDR3 is CAISPPGGGAEAFF. The CDR3 DNA sequence: TGTGCCATCAGTCCGCCGGGGGGGGGCGCTGAAGCTTTCTTT.

The V and J genes are TRBV28 and TRBJ2-7; D may be TRBD2 (5 bases). The CDR3 is 14 residues long. Trimming took off 3 bases at V and 0 bases at J, with 9 bases between the two ends. Germline loops: CDR1 MDHEN, CDR2 SYDVKM. CDR3 coding DNA: TGTGCCAGCAGTTTTACGGGAAACTCCTACGAGCAGTACTTC. Encoded protein: CASSFTGNSYEQYF. The full variable domain, completed using reference TRBV28 and TRBJ2-7, is DVKVTQSSRYLVKRTGEKVFLECVQDMDHENMFWYRQDPGLGLRLIYFSYDVKMKEKGDIPEGYSVSREKKERFSLILESASTNQTSMYLCASSFTGNSYEQYFGPGTRLTVT.

The J gene is TRBJ2-1, the V gene TRBV11-2, with TRBD1 identical over 10 bases. Germline assignment: CDR1 SGHAT and CDR2 FQNNGV. The CDR3 runs to 16 residues. V was clipped by 3 bases and J by 6 bases; unmatched bases: 8. The CDR3, as DNA: TGTGCCAGCAGCTTTCTAGGGACAGGGGCTGGCAATGAGCAGTTCTTC. Translating gives CASSFLGTGAGNEQFF.

This chain uses TRBV7-2 with TRBJ1-5, with 8 bases aligning to TRBD1. The CDR3 spans 14 residues. Unmatched junction bases numbered 2, after V lost 1 base and J lost 6 bases. CDR1 is SGHTA, CDR2 FQGNSA, per germline. The CDR3 sequence: CASSLGQGIQPQHF. The CDR3 coding sequence is TGTGCCAGCAGCTTAGGACAGGGGATTCAGCCCCAGCATTTT.

The chain carries TRBV21-1 and TRBJ2-7; the D call in the table, TRBD2, was not verified against the DNA. TRBV21-1 is flagged as a pseudogene. The CDR3 runs to 15 residues. As DNA, the CDR3 is TGTGCCAGCAGCAAAAAGGGGACTAGTATGTACGAGCAGTACTTC. Protein: CASSKKGTSMYEQYF.

V is TRBV28 and J is TRBJ2-7; D remains unclear. The CDR3 runs to 13 residues. Trimming shortened V by 2 bases and J by 2 bases, and 7 bases separated the two germline ends. CDR1 MDHEN and CDR2 SYDVKM come from the germline V gene. The CDR3 protein is CASSLPVPYEQYF. The CDR3 DNA reads TGTGCCAGCAGTTTACCCGTCCCCTACGAGCAGTACTTC.

This clone has just one count. This chain connects TRBV5-6 to TRBJ1-2; D unclear. The CDR3 sequence is 11 residues long. The V gene lost 0 bases and the J gene lost 5 bases, with 2 bases spanning the gap. Germline values: CDR1 SGHDT, CDR2 YYEEEE. The CDR3 sequence is CASSLAYGYTF. Written as DNA, the CDR3 is TGTGCCAGCAGCTTGGCTTATGGCTACACCTTC.

The chain joins TRBV7-2 to TRBJ1-3; the D gene is possibly TRBD1 (5 bases). This CDR3 comprises 14 residues. The V gene's germline CDR1 is SGHTA and CDR2 FQGNSA. Trimming removed 4 bases at V and 0 bases at J, with 7 bases between. The CDR3 coding sequence is TGTGCCAGCAGCTCGCAGGGCTCTGGAAACACCATATATTTT. Encoded protein: CASSSQGSGNTIYF.

The chain combines TRBV24-1 with TRBJ2-3; 8 bases align to TRBD1. The CDR3 spans 15 residues. V lost 4 bases, J lost 1 base, and 3 bases stayed unmatched. Per the germline V gene, CDR1 is KGHDR and CDR2 is SFDVKD. The CDR3 region is CATSDPTGGTDTQYF. The CDR3 bases are TGTGCCACCAGTGACCCGACAGGGGGCACAGATACGCAGTATTTT.

The rearrangement links TRBV28 to TRBJ1-3, with TRBD1 matching over 7 bases. CDR3 length: 14 residues. In germline, CDR1 is MDHEN, CDR2 SYDVKM. With 7 bases clipped from V and 2 bases from J, the junction kept 5 bases outside the gene matches. CDR3 protein: CASNPTGTGNTIYF. CDR3 in DNA: TGTGCCAGCAATCCGACAGGGACTGGAAACACCATATATTTT. Full variable domain (outside the CDR3, taken from reference TRBV28 and TRBJ1-3): DVKVTQSSRYLVKRTGEKVFLECVQDMDHENMFWYRQDPGLGLRLIYFSYDVKMKEKGDIPEGYSVSREKKERFSLILESASTNQTSMYLCASNPTGTGNTIYFGEGSWLTVV.

This clone is a singleton in its sample. V gene TRBV7-9 combines with J gene TRBJ1-2; D unresolved. V dropped 0 bases and J dropped 8 bases, with 22 bases sitting between them. Germline V lookup: CDR1 SEHNR, CDR2 FQNEAQ (reference sequence). The CDR3 consists of 17 residues. The CDR3 region is CASSLARAQNLRYGYTF. DNA for the CDR3: TGTGCCAGCAGCTTAGCGAGGGCCCAAAACCTTCGATACGGCTACACCTTC.

This clone was picked up one time. This chain links TRBV30 with TRBJ1-4; D is unresolved. Trimming left V 5 bases short and J 7 bases short, with 20 bases between. From germline, CDR1 is GTSNPN and CDR2 SVGIG (reference sequence). This CDR3 comprises 15 residues. The CDR3: CAWGPFPDFSEKLFF. CDR3 sequence (DNA): TGTGCCTGGGGCCCTTTCCCGGACTTCAGTGAAAAACTGTTTTTT.

The V and J genes are TRBV13 and TRBJ2-7; 10 bases align to TRBD2. The germline V gene encodes CDR1 PRHDT and CDR2 FYEKMQ (reference sequence). CDR3 size: 15 residues. V gave up 7 bases and J gave up 5 bases; unmatched junction bases: 11. The CDR3 bases are TGTGCCAGCAACCAACTGAGCGGGGGGGCAGACGAGCAGTACTTC. This gives the protein CASNQLSGGADEQYF.

In this sample, this clone turned up once. This sequence joins TRBV7-3 and TRBJ1-2; no clear D gene. CDR1 and CDR2 (germline): SGHTA, FQGTGA. Between the trimmed V and J ends, which lost 5 bases and 7 bases, there was a span of 14 bases. The CDR3 runs 13 residues. As DNA, the CDR3 is TGTGCCAGCAGCACTGGGCCGGAAGGTGGCTACACCTTC. Its protein product is CASSTGPEGGYTF.